The 12 T cell receptor beta chains listed next were all sequenced from one sample in a study of cytomegalovirus exposure and HLA in healthy donors (dated by TCRdb to 2017 to 2019). Libraries were constructed by the immunoSEQ multiplex PCR assay. A mixture of 60 forward primers for TCR Vbeta segments and 13 reverse primers for TCR Jbeta segments was used in the multiplex PCR. As stored in TCRdb, this immuneACCESS dataset retains in-frame rearrangements with V and J assigned. A fraction of the clones does not appear; measured against another copy, unresolved V genes explain less than half of the discrepancy, and the remainder lacks a known reason. This sample has about 170,000 clones in its table, and roughly 80% of those were observed once. Under 5% of the sample is in the top ten clones. The specimen was PBMCs. These receptors originate from a man aged 18-30 years in good health and CMV-seronegative.

The chain links TRBV5-5 to TRBJ1-4; 7 bases align to TRBD1. Trimming removed 4 bases from V and 4 bases from J; junction bases left unmatched: 4. Germline loops: CDR1 SGHKS, CDR2 YYEKEE (reference sequence). The CDR3 totals 14 residues. The CDR3 DNA follows: TGTGCCAGCAGCCCCGGGACAGATAATGAAAAACTGTTTTTT. This codes for CASSPGTDNEKLFF.

J is TRBJ2-7 and V is TRBV9; D might be TRBD1 (6 bases). Germline V gene sequence: CDR1 SGDLS, CDR2 YYNGEE. The CDR3 length is 14 residues. V lost 4 bases to trimming and J lost 4 bases, with 15 bases between them. The CDR3 DNA sequence: TGTGCCAGCAGCCCGACGACAGGAGATTACGAGCAGTACTTC. Encoded protein: CASSPTTGDYEQYF. Variable domain in full (rest from reference TRBV9 and TRBJ2-7): DSGVTQTPKHLITATGQRVTLRCSPRSGDLSVYWYQQSLDQGLQFLIQYYNGEERAKGNILERFSAQQFPDLHSELNLSSLELGDSALYFCASSPTTGDYEQYFGPGTRLTVT.

The chain is built from TRBV12-2 and TRBJ2-1; the table calls TRBD2, which could not be checked here. TRBV12-2 is designated a pseudogene. The CDR3 sequence is 13 residues long. CDR3 coding DNA: TGTGCAAGTCGCTTAGTAAGGCCGGGTGAGCAGTTCTTC. Its protein is CASRLVRPGEQFF.

This clone was observed a handful of times. V and J are TRBV2 and TRBJ2-7; 7 bases match TRBD2. V lost 3 bases, J lost 1 base, and 6 bases stayed unmatched. Germline assignment: CDR1 SNHLY and CDR2 FYNNEI. This CDR3 has 15 residues. The CDR3 is CASSEPSGSSYEQYF. The CDR3 DNA reads as TGTGCCAGCAGTGAGCCTAGCGGCAGTTCCTACGAGCAGTACTTC.

This clone occurred once. This chain uses TRBV27 with TRBJ2-7; 7 nucleotides agree with TRBD1. CDR1 and CDR2 from the germline V gene are MNHEY and SMNVEV (reference sequence). The CDR3 is 14 amino acids. V trimming: 5 bases; J trimming: 2 bases; junction bases outside the gene matches: 6. The CDR3 sequence: CASSGWQGAYEQYF. The DNA of the CDR3 is TGTGCCAGCAGTGGTTGGCAGGGGGCCTACGAGCAGTACTTC.

This clone has only a few counts. The rearrangement joins TRBV6-6 to TRBJ1-5, with D possibly TRBD1 on 5 matching bases. Trimming took 2 bases from V and 1 from J, leaving 9 bases between them. Germline V gene lookup returns CDR1 MNHNY and CDR2 SVGAGI (reference sequence). This CDR3 spans 15 amino acids. The CDR3, as DNA: TGTGCCAGCAGTTACCAGGGTATGAGCAATCAGCCCCAGCATTTT. It specifies CASSYQGMSNQPQHF.

The chain recombines TRBV2 with TRBJ1-1, with no clear D. Germline-derived CDR1 and CDR2 are SNHLY and FYNNEI. Trimming shortened V by 3 bases and J by 4 bases, and 9 bases separated the two germline ends. CDR3 size: 13 residues. CDR3 nucleotides: TGTGCCAGCAGTGAGGGGAGAGGCACTGAAGCTTTCTTT. Translated: CASSEGRGTEAFF.

This clone came up once. This chain uses TRBV18 with TRBJ2-1; 7 nucleotides align to TRBD2. V shed 4 bases and J 0 bases; nucleotides not matched to a gene: 9. Germline CDR1 KGHSH, CDR2 LQKENI. The CDR3 has 17 residues. CDR3 amino acids: CASSQNRAGSSYNEQFF. The CDR3 DNA follows: TGTGCCAGCTCACAAAACCGAGCGGGGAGCTCCTACAATGAGCAGTTCTTC.

The chain links TRBV6-6 to TRBJ1-2; TRBD1 might be the D (6 bases). Between the trimmed V and J ends, which lost 0 bases and 4 bases, there was a span of 15 bases. CDR3 length: 16 residues. Germline values: CDR1 MNHNY, CDR2 SVGAGI (reference sequence). DNA for the CDR3: TGTGCCAGCAGTTACTCCGACTGGGGGCGAGGCTATGGCTACACCTTC. Amino acid sequence: CASSYSDWGRGYGYTF.

The chain employs TRBV28 and TRBJ2-3, with TRBD2 as a possible D gene (5 bases). The length of the CDR3 is 16 residues. V gave up 3 bases and J gave up 4 bases, with 17 bases separating them. Per germline, CDR1 MDHEN and CDR2 SYDVKM. CDR3 amino acids: CASSFEGRGLPDTQYF. The CDR3 bases are TGTGCCAGCAGTTTTGAAGGGCGCGGGTTGCCAGATACGCAGTATTTT. The full variable domain, completed using reference TRBV28 and TRBJ2-3, is DVKVTQSSRYLVKRTGEKVFLECVQDMDHENMFWYRQDPGLGLRLIYFSYDVKMKEKGDIPEGYSVSREKKERFSLILESASTNQTSMYLCASSFEGRGLPDTQYFGPGTRLTVL.

The CDR3 protein is CRGTGGTEAFF. CDR3 DNA: TGCAGGGGGACAGGGGGCACTGAAGCTTTCTTT. The rearrangement links TRBV20-1 to TRBJ1-1, with 11 bases lining up with TRBD1. This CDR3 is 11 amino acids long. Germline V lookup: CDR1 DFQATT, CDR2 SNEGSKA (reference sequence).

The chain joins TRBV29-1 to TRBJ1-5, with 7 bases fitting TRBD1. The CDR3 has 14 residues. Germline V gene lookup returns CDR1 SQVTM and CDR2 ANQGSEA. V shed 6 bases, J shed 5 bases, and the junction held 10 bases outside the gene matches. The CDR3 DNA reads as TGCAGCGTAACCGAACAGGGGATTGATCAGCCCCAGCATTTT. Translating it yields CSVTEQGIDQPQHF.